One and the same sample provided the 27 T cell receptor beta chains below, sequenced in a study of cytomegalovirus exposure and HLA in healthy donors. In the PCR, 60 Vbeta and 13 Jbeta primers were used. Sequencing used immunoSEQ multiplex PCR; TCRdb keeps in-frame clones, though not all of them. The table includes some 220,000 clones, 70% to 80% detected once. Source material: PBMCs. Every receptor here comes from a woman aged 55 to 70 in good health and CMV-seropositive.

The chain employs TRBV5-4 and TRBJ2-2; D gene uncertain. The length of the CDR3 is 16 residues. Per the germline V gene, CDR1 is SGHNT and CDR2 is YYREEE (reference sequence). Trimming stripped 4 bases from V and 0 bases from J, with 13 bases between. The CDR3 sequence is CASSRGGDANTGELFF. The DNA of the CDR3 is TGTGCCAGCAGCCGCGGCGGAGATGCGAACACCGGGGAGCTGTTTTTT.

This sequence joins TRBV5-1 and TRBJ1-1; possible D gene TRBD1, 6 bases. V was trimmed by 0 bases and J by 4 bases, leaving 13 bases between them. Per the germline V gene, CDR1 is SGHRS and CDR2 is YFSETQ. The CDR3 totals 15 residues. DNA of the CDR3: TGCGCCAGCAGCTTGGCCGGCCAGGGGATCACTGAAGCTTTCTTT. Protein: CASSLAGQGITEAFF.

As to this clone: Other DNA variants within this sample encode the same CDR3. The chain links TRBV5-4 to TRBJ1-3; D is ambiguous. Germline CDR1 reads SGHNT; CDR2 reads YYREEE (reference sequence). The CDR3 spans 14 residues. V shed 1 base and J shed 2 bases, with 7 bases lying between them. The CDR3 DNA follows: TGTGCCAGCAGCTTGTCCGGGGCTGGAAACACCATATATTTT. It specifies CASSLSGAGNTIYF.

V is TRBV7-3 and J is TRBJ2-2; TRBD2 agrees at 11 bases. From germline, CDR1 is SGHTA and CDR2 FQGTGA. CDR3 length: 16 residues. V was clipped by 5 bases and J by 3 bases; unmatched bases: 5. The CDR3 bases are TGTGCCAGCAGCAGTAGCGGGGGGGTCGACACCGGGGAGCTGTTTTTT. Protein product: CASSSSGGVDTGELFF.

V and J are TRBV4-1 and TRBJ2-7; weak D call: TRBD1 (5 bases). Trimming removed 2 bases from V and 0 bases from J, with 17 bases in between. CDR1 is MGHRA, CDR2 YSYEKL, per germline. The CDR3 length is 17 residues. The CDR3 sequence: CASSQSRATDRSYEQYF. The CDR3 DNA reads TGCGCCAGCAGCCAAAGCAGGGCGACAGATCGCTCCTACGAGCAGTACTTC.

V is TRBV15 and J is TRBJ1-2, with D perhaps matching TRBD1 (6 bases). Per the germline V gene, CDR1 is LNHNV and CDR2 is YYDKDF (reference sequence). Trimming left V 8 bases short and J 1 base short, with 17 bases between. The CDR3 loop spans 15 amino acids. CDR3 in amino acids: CATHTGTPSNYGYTF. The CDR3, as DNA: TGTGCCACCCATACCGGGACACCGAGTAACTATGGCTACACCTTC.

This clone was found a few times. The rearrangement joins TRBV6-1 to TRBJ1-5, with TRBD1 as a possible D gene (6 bases). The ends were cut back, 6 bases at V and 9 bases at J, with 15 bases in the middle. CDR3 length equals 13 residues. Germline lookup yields CDR1 MNHNS and CDR2 SASEGT. The CDR3 loop is CASRGQTAWPQHF. CDR3 DNA sequence: TGTGCCAGCAGAGGACAGACCGCATGGCCCCAGCATTTT.

The J gene is TRBJ1-1, the V gene TRBV5-6, with 7 bases identical to TRBD1. The CDR3 sequence is 13 residues long. Germline assignment: CDR1 SGHDT and CDR2 YYEEEE. The trim removed 1 base at V and 7 bases at J, leaving 4 bases unmatched. The CDR3 DNA is TGTGCCAGCAGCTTGCAGGGGGTCAGTGAAGCTTTCTTT. Its translation is CASSLQGVSEAFF.

In DNA, the CDR3 is TGCGCCAGCAGCTTGACCGGACAGGGAGCAAATTACGAGCAGTACTTC. Protein product: CASSLTGQGANYEQYF. V is TRBV5-1 and J is TRBJ2-7, with 8 bases aligning to TRBD1. J gave up 4 bases and V 1 base, and 10 bases lay outside the gene matches. The CDR3 extends over 16 amino acids. Germline-derived CDR1 and CDR2 are SGHRS and YFSETQ.

The J gene is TRBJ2-1, the V gene TRBV4-2, with 8 bases matching TRBD2. V trimming: 0 bases; J trimming: 2 bases; junction bases outside the gene matches: 3. The CDR3 runs to 16 residues. Looked up from germline, CDR1 is LGHNA and CDR2 is YNFKEQ. The CDR3 region is CASSQDVGLAYNEQFF. The CDR3 DNA is TGTGCCAGCAGCCAAGATGTGGGACTAGCCTACAATGAGCAGTTCTTC.

This chain links TRBV18 with TRBJ1-6; 7 bases match TRBD1. Germline loops: CDR1 KGHSH, CDR2 LQKENI. V lost 2 bases to trimming and J lost 8 bases; unmatched junction nucleotides: 6. This CDR3 comprises 15 residues. The CDR3 spells CASSPTTGEDSPLHF. Written as DNA, the CDR3 is TGTGCCAGCTCACCAACTACAGGGGAAGATTCACCCCTCCACTTT. The whole variable domain, remainder taken from reference TRBV18 and TRBJ1-6, is NAGVMQNPRHLVRRRGQEARLRCSPMKGHSHVYWYRQLPEEGLKFMVYLQKENIIDESGMPKERFSAEFPKEGPSILRIQQVVRGDSAAYFCASSPTTGEDSPLHFGNGTRLTVT.

This clone came up a few times. V and J are TRBV7-9 and TRBJ1-2, with D perhaps matching TRBD1 (5 bases). CDR3 length equals 13 residues. The germline V gene encodes CDR1 SEHNR and CDR2 FQNEAQ (reference sequence). Trimming left V 5 bases short and J 4 bases short, with 11 bases between. The CDR3 protein is CASSRGTAYGYTF. CDR3 nucleotides: TGTGCCAGCAGCCGCGGGACGGCCTATGGCTACACCTTC. The full variable domain, its missing parts supplied by reference TRBV7-9 and TRBJ1-2, is DTGVSQNPRHKITKRGQNVTFRCDPISEHNRLYWYRQTLGQGPEFLTYFQNEAQLEKSRLLSDRFSAERPKGSFSTLEIQRTEQGDSAMYLCASSRGTAYGYTFGSGTRLTVV.

The sample holds a few counts of this clone. The chain links TRBV7-2 to TRBJ2-1; TRBD2 might be the D (7 bases). The ends were cut back, 3 bases at V and 3 bases at J, with 12 bases in the middle. The CDR3 totals 15 residues. Germline values: CDR1 SGHTA, CDR2 FQGNSA. CDR3 residues: CASSFPGGVYNEQFF. CDR3 nucleotides: TGTGCCAGCAGCTTCCCGGGGGGCGTCTACAATGAGCAGTTCTTC.

This chain connects TRBV29-1 to TRBJ2-3; TRBD2 might be the D (5 bases). This CDR3 is built from 15 residues. The V gene lost 6 bases and the J gene lost 5 bases, with 21 bases spanning the gap. CDR1 is SQVTM, CDR2 ANQGSEA, per germline. CDR3 in DNA: TGCAGCGTACCACCGAGTAGCCGGGCGGGAGATACGCAGTATTTT. Its protein product is CSVPPSSRAGDTQYF.

This clone was found once. The rearrangement links TRBV7-2 to TRBJ2-2; TRBD2 agrees at 7 bases. The germline V gene has CDR1 SGHTA and CDR2 FQGNSA. This CDR3 is built from 16 residues. J gave up 4 bases and V 5 bases, and 10 bases lay outside the gene matches. The CDR3 DNA reads TGTGCCAGCAGCATGGGTAGCGGGTTTATCACCGGGGAGCTGTTTTTT. This sequence encodes CASSMGSGFITGELFF.

V is TRBV10-3 and J is TRBJ2-2; 10 nucleotides match TRBD2. The germline CDR1 and CDR2 sequences are ENHRY and SYGVKD. The CDR3 has 15 residues. With V trimmed by 3 bases and J by 5 bases, 3 bases remained unmatched. The CDR3 loop reads CAISEAGGRTGELFF. The CDR3 region has the DNA TGTGCCATCAGTGAAGCGGGGGGGAGGACCGGGGAGCTGTTTTTT.

The chain links TRBV5-1 to TRBJ2-2, with 10 bases matching TRBD1. The germline CDR1 and CDR2 sequences are SGHRS and YFSETQ. This CDR3 contains 15 residues. The trim removed 4 bases at V and 9 bases at J, leaving 9 bases unmatched. The CDR3 nucleotides are TGCGCCAGCAGCATGACAGGGGGCGGTGTCCGGGAGCTGTTTTTT. This codes for CASSMTGGGVRELFF.

Concerning this clone itself: One end of the junction varies from germline; a read error may be responsible. This chain uses TRBV7-9 with TRBJ2-7; D is perhaps TRBD1 (5 bases). The CDR3 spans 11 residues. The germline V gene encodes CDR1 SEHNR and CDR2 FQNEAQ (reference sequence). CDR3 sequence: CSSTLGDEQYF. CDR3 sequence (DNA): TGTTCCAGCACCCTAGGGGACGAGCAGTACTTC.

The chain couples TRBV19 to TRBJ1-4; D is perhaps TRBD1 (5 bases). Trimming shortened V by 3 bases and J by 3 bases, and 11 bases separated the two germline ends. From germline, CDR1 is LNHDA and CDR2 SQIVND (reference sequence). The CDR3 sequence is 15 residues long. DNA of the CDR3: TGTGCCAGTAGTATGAGCGGGGCGGCTAATGAAAAACTGTTTTTT. It translates to CASSMSGAANEKLFF.

The genes are TRBV6-4 and TRBJ1-4; no clear D. The CDR3 is 16 residues long. CDR1 MRHNA and CDR2 SNTAGT come from the germline V gene. The V end was cut by 4 bases, the J end by 0 bases, with 12 bases between. The chain's CDR3 is CASSALGGATNEKLFF. The CDR3 bases are TGTGCCAGCAGTGCTCTGGGTGGAGCAACTAATGAAAAACTGTTTTTT.

This chain joins TRBV10-3 and TRBJ2-5, with a tentative D call TRBD1 (5 bases). CDR1 and CDR2 from the germline V gene are ENHRY and SYGVKD. V lost 7 bases, J lost 3 bases, and 6 bases lay in between. The CDR3 runs to 11 residues. The CDR3 sequence: CAIKQEETQYF. The DNA of the CDR3 is TGTGCCATCAAACAGGAAGAGACCCAGTACTTC.

This sequence joins TRBV14 and TRBJ1-1; tentative D call: TRBD1 (6 bases). The V end lost 1 base, the J end lost 1 base, and 19 bases lay between the germline ends. CDR3 length: 18 amino acids. Germline values: CDR1 SGHDN, CDR2 FVKESK. CDR3 loop: CASSQVRFRGPGNTEAFF. The CDR3 coding sequence is TGTGCCAGCAGCCAAGTTAGATTCAGGGGCCCGGGGAACACTGAAGCTTTCTTT.

The chain employs TRBV5-1 and TRBJ2-2, with 10 bases identical to TRBD2. From germline, CDR1 is SGHRS and CDR2 YFSETQ. The CDR3 is 15 residues long. The ends lost 6 bases at V and 1 base at J; junction bases unmatched: 3. DNA of the CDR3: TGCGCCAGCACCTCTAGCGGGAGGAACACCGGGGAGCTGTTTTTT. The encoded protein is CASTSSGRNTGELFF.

This chain links TRBV2 with TRBJ2-6; no clear D gene. This CDR3 has 15 residues. Between the trimmed V and J ends, which lost 1 base and 1 base, there was a span of 5 bases. Germline assignment: CDR1 SNHLY and CDR2 FYNNEI. Written as DNA, the CDR3 is TGTGCCAGCAGTGAAGAGACTTCTGGGGCCAACGTCCTGACTTTC. Its protein product is CASSEETSGANVLTF.

In its sample, this clone was seen once. The chain employs TRBV5-1 and TRBJ2-6; 9 bases align to TRBD1. There are 19 residues in the CDR3. V gave up 3 bases and J gave up 0 bases; unmatched junction bases: 10. CDR1 is SGHRS and CDR2 is YFSETQ in the germline V gene. The DNA of the CDR3 is TGCGCCAGCAGCTCCAGACGGACAGGGGCGAACTCTGGGGCCAACGTCCTGACTTTC. It codes for CASSSRRTGANSGANVLTF.

Concerning this clone: Other DNA sequences in the sample encode the same CDR3. The chain carries TRBV11-3 and TRBJ2-2, with no clear D. This CDR3 has 15 amino acids. V lost 1 base and J lost 3, with 9 bases in between. The germline CDR1 and CDR2 sequences are SGHNT and YENEEA. In DNA, the CDR3 is TGTGCCAGCAGCTTAGTTTTAGCAGACACCGGGGAGCTGTTTTTT. Amino acid sequence: CASSLVLADTGELFF.

In the case of this clone: The same CDR3 arises from other DNA sequences in this sample as well. This chain links TRBV5-1 with TRBJ2-1; 12 nucleotides line up with TRBD2. Trimming at V came to 0 bases and at J to 7 bases, leaving 2 bases not matched to a gene. The CDR3 has 15 residues. From germline, CDR1 is SGHRS and CDR2 YFSETQ. The CDR3 sequence: CASSLDTSGRNEQFF. The CDR3 coding sequence is TGCGCCAGCAGCTTGGATACTAGCGGGAGGAATGAGCAGTTCTTC.